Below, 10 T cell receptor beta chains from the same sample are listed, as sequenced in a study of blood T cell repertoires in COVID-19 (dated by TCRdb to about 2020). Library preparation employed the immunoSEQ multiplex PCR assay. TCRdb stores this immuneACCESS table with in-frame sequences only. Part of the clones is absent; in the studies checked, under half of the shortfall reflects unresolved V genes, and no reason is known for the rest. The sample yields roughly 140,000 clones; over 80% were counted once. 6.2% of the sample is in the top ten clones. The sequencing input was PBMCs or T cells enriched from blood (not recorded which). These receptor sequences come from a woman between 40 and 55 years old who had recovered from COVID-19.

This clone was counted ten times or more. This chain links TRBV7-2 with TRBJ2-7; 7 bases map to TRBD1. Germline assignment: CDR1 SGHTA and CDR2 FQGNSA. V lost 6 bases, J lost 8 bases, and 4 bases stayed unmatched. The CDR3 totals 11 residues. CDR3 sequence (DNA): TGTGCCAGCAGGGGGACAGTGAAGCAGTACTTC. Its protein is CASRGTVKQYF.

This CDR3 is CASSPGTGLYGGYTF. DNA for the CDR3: TGTGCCAGTAGTCCAGGGACAGGGCTGTATGGAGGCTACACCTTC. The chain combines TRBV19 with TRBJ1-2, with 9 nucleotides matching TRBD1. Per the germline V gene, CDR1 is LNHDA and CDR2 is SQIVND (reference sequence). With V trimmed by 5 bases and J by 8 bases, 12 bases remained unmatched. The CDR3 is 15 residues long.

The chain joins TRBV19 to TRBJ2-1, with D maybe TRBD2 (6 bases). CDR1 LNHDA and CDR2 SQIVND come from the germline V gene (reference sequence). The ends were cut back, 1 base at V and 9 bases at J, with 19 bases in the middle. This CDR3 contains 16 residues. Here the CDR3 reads CASSIGTYQRAIEQFF. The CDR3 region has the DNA TGTGCCAGTAGTATAGGGACTTATCAGCGGGCAATTGAGCAGTTCTTC. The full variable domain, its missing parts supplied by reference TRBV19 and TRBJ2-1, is DGGITQSPKYLFRKEGQNVTLSCEQNLNHDAMYWYRQDPGQGLRLIYYSQIVNDFQKGDIAEGYSVSREKKESFPLTVTSAQKNPTAFYLCASSIGTYQRAIEQFFGPGTRLTVL.

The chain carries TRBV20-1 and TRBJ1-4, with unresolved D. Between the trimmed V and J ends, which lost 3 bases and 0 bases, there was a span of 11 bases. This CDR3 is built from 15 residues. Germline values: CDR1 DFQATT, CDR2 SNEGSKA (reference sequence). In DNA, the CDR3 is TGCAGTGCTAGTGGCGGAGCCGCAACTAATGAAAAACTGTTTTTT. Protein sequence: CSASGGAATNEKLFF.

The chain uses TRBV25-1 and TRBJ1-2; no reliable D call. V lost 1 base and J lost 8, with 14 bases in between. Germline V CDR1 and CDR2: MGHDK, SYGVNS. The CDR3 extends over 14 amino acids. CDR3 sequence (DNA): TGTGCCAGCAGTGAATTGGAAGTGGGCTACGGCTACACCTTC. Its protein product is CASSELEVGYGYTF.

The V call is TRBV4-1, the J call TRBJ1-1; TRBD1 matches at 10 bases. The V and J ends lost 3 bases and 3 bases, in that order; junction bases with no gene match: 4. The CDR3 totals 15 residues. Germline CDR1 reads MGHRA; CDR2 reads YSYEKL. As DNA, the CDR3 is TGCGCCAGCAGCCACCGACAGGGGGCAGACACTGAAGCTTTCTTT. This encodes CASSHRQGADTEAFF.

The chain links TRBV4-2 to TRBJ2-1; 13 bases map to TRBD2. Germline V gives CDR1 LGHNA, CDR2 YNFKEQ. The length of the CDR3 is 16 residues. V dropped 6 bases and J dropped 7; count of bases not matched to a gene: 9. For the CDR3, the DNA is TGTGCCAGCAGAACAGGACTAGCGGGGGCCGGAAATGAGCAGTTCTTC. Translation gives CASRTGLAGAGNEQFF.

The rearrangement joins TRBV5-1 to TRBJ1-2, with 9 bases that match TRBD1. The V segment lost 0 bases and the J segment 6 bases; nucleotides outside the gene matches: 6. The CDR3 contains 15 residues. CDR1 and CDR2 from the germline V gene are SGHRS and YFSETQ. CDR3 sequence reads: CASSLAGGQGNGYTF. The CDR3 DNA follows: TGCGCCAGCAGCTTGGCCGGGGGACAGGGCAATGGCTACACCTTC. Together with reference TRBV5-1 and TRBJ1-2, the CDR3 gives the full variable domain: KAGVTQTPRYLIKTRGQQVTLSCSPISGHRSVSWYQQTPGQGLQFLFEYFSETQRNKGNFPGRFSGRQFSNSRSEMNVSTLELGDSALYLCASSLAGGQGNGYTFGSGTRLTVV.

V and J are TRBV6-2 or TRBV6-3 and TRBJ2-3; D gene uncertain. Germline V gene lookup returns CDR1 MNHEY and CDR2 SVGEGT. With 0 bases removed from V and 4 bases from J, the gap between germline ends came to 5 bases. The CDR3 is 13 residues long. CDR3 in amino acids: CASSYSIPDTQYF. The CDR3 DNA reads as TGTGCCAGCAGTTACTCCATTCCAGATACGCAGTATTTT.

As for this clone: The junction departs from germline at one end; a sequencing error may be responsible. This CDR3 reads CASSYGTSGGIRVF. The CDR3 DNA reads as TGCGCCAGCAGCTACGGGACTAGCGGGGGGATTAGGGTCTTC. The rearrangement joins TRBV5-1 to TRBJ2-1; TRBD2 matches at 15 bases. CDR1 is SGHRS and CDR2 is YFSETQ in the germline V gene. This CDR3 has 14 residues.